The source of this TCR beta chain is a study of spatial heterogeneity in lung cancer. In the study overall: For the average unique TCR and UMI combination, more than 8.5 occurrences appeared in raw reads.

This clonotype showed up many times. What it binds is not known. The CDR3 covers 15 residues. Germline lookup yields CDR1 SQVTM and CDR2 ANQGSEA. The V end was cut by 6 bases, the J end by 10 bases, with 24 bases between. Time point described: sample taken at primary tumor resection. TCRs were sequenced from unsorted whole RNA of tumor, nontumor lung or PBMC. Each TCR cDNA molecule carried a unique molecular identifier. From the 5' RACE reads, TCRdb called clonotypes with MiXCR, one entry per CDR3 protein. The data show over 50,000 distinct CDR3 sequences, approximately 6.3% seen once. Points from the study as a whole: Ubiquitous expanded tumor TCRs were observed in blood more at resection than follow-up.

This sequence originates from a female donor with early-stage non-small cell lung cancer. The genes are TRBV29-1 and TRBJ1-4; possibly TRBD1 for D (5 bases). Here the sequenced sample was PBMCs, taken at surgery. The DNA of the CDR3 is TGCAGCGTGTCCGGGACTGGAAATGCCGTGGGAAAACTGTTTTTT. The encoded protein is CSVSGTGNAVGKLFF.